The clone carrying this T cell receptor beta chain was counted ten times or more. Its cognate antigen is unknown. The sample is drawn from a study of CD8+CD57+ T cells in acquired aplastic anemia. General study findings and limits: Researchers report that 25 to 35 CD8+ CDR3 sequences appeared in both patients and controls.

Patients included in sequencing had previously demonstrated CD8+CD57+ cell expansion by flow cytometry. As a group, the patients uniformly had severe acquired aplastic anemia. At blood sampling, none of the patients had yet received therapy. Germline lookup yields CDR1 SGHVS and CDR2 FQNEAQ. The CDR3 has 13 amino acids. The V and J ends lost 4 bases and 7 bases respectively, with 11 bases between them. Genomic DNA provided the template from which TCR beta VDJ and CDR3 profiles were obtained. Using its own MiXCR run on the reads, TCRdb lists one record per CDR3 protein. The data contain about 240,000 distinct CDR3 sequences, around half of them singletons.

The material sequenced was sorted CD4+, CD8+, or CD8+CD57+ T cells (not recorded which) from PBMCs. The rearrangement joins TRBV7-8 to TRBJ1-5; a possible D gene is TRBD1 (5 bases). This receptor was identified in a human donor with aplastic anemia. The CDR3 reads CASSSGTVQPQHF. CDR3 bases: TGTGCCAGCAGCTCAGGGACGGTACAGCCCCAGCATTTT.